The T cell receptor (beta chain) described here comes from a study of early T cells in non-severe SARS-CoV-2 infection. Researchers tagged individual cDNA molecules with unique molecular identifiers. TCRdb itself ran the 5' RACE reads through MiXCR, one entry per CDR3 protein. The sample records some 60,000 distinct CDR3 sequences, approximately 8% being singletons. This clonotype has a count of ten or more. V was cut by 5 bases and J by 4 bases, with 3 bases left in between. The germline V gene has CDR1 DFQATT and CDR2 SNEGSKA (reference sequence). The CDR3 sequence is 10 residues long. The sequence derives from an adult who was a healthcare worker with PCR-confirmed SARS-CoV-2 infection or an uninfected control (not recorded which). Sequencing was carried out using whole blood. V gene TRBV20-1 combines with J gene TRBJ2-1; D uncertain. The CDR3 here is CSAFYNEQFF. The CDR3 coding sequence is TGCAGTGCTTTTTACAATGAGCAGTTCTTC.